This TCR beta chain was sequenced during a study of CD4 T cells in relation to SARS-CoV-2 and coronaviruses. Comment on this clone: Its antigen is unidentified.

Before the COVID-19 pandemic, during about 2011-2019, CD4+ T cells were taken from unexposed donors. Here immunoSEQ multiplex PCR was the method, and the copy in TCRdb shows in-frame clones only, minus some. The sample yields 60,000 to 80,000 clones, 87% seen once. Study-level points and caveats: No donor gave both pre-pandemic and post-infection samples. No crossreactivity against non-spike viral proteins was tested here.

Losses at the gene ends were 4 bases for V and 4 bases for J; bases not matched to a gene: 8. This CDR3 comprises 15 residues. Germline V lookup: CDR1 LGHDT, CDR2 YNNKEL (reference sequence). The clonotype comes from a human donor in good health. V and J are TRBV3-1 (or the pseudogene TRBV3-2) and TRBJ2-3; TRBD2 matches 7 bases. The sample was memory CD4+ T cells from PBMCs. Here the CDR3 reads CASSPLAARPDTQYF. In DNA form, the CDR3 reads TGTGCCAGCAGCCCTCTAGCGGCGCGGCCAGATACGCAGTATTTT.